This T cell receptor (beta chain) was profiled in a study of shared clonotypes between healthy human individuals. Data came from immunoSEQ multiplex PCR; TCRdb stores just in-frame clones and leaves some out. The sample has roughly 2.1 million clones; around 93% are singletons. CD45RO-negative cells were positively selected for CCR7, leaving out terminally differentiated effector memory CD45RA+ cells. Germline V gives CDR1 SQVTM, CDR2 ANQGSEA. Trimming shortened V by 5 bases and J by 7 bases, and 9 bases separated the two germline ends. This CDR3 region has 11 residues. This clone was counted once. The chain uses TRBV29-1 and TRBJ2-4; perhaps TRBD1 as D (6 bases). The sample comprised naive CD8+ T cells from PBMCs. This clonotype originated in a man younger than 35 in good health. Some clones in this sample may be carry-over from other donors' samples. The CDR3 region has the DNA TGCAGCGTTCCCAGGGGTAACATTCAGTACTTC. Translation gives CSVPRGNIQYF.